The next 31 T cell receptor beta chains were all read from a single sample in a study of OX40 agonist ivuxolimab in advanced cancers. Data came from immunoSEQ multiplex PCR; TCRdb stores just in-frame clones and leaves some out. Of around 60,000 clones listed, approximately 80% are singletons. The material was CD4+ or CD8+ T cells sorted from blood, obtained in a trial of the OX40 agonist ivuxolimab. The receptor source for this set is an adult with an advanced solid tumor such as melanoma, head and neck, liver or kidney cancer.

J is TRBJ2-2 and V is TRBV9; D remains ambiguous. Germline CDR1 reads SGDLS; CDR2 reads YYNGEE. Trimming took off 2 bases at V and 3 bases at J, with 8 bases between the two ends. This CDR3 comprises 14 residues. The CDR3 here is CASSVFVDTGELFF. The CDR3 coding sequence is TGTGCCAGCAGCGTTTTTGTTGACACCGGGGAGCTGTTTTTT.

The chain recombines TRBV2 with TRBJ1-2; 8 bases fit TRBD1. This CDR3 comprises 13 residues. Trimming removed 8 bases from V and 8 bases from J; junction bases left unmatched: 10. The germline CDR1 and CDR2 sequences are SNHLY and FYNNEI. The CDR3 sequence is CASAMDRARGYTF. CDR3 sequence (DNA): TGTGCCAGCGCCATGGACAGGGCTCGGGGCTACACCTTC.

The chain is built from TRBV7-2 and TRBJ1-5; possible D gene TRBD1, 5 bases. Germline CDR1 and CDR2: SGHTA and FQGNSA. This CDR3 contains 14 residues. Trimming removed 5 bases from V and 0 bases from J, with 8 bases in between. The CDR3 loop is CASSPQVSNQPQHF. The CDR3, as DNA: TGTGCCAGCAGCCCACAGGTTAGCAATCAGCCCCAGCATTTT.

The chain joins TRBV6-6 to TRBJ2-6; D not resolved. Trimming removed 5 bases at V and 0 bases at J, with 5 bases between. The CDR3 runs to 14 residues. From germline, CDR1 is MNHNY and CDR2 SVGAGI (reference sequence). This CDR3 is CASSPLSGANVLTF. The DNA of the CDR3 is TGTGCCAGCAGTCCTCTCTCTGGGGCCAACGTCCTGACTTTC.

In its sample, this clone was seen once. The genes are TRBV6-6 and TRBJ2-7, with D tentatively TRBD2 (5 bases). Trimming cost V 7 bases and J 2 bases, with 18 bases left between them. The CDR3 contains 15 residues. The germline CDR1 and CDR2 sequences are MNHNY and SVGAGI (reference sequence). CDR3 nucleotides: TGTGCCAGCACCTACAGTCGCGGGTTGGCCTACGAGCAGTACTTC. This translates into CASTYSRGLAYEQYF.

The CDR3 is CASREDREYEQYF. DNA of the CDR3: TGCGCCAGCAGAGAGGACAGAGAGTACGAGCAGTACTTC. The genes are TRBV5-1 and TRBJ2-7, with D possibly matching TRBD1 (6 bases). The CDR3 extends over 13 amino acids. Germline CDR1 SGHRS, CDR2 YFSETQ. V gave up 5 bases and J gave up 4 bases, with 13 bases separating them.

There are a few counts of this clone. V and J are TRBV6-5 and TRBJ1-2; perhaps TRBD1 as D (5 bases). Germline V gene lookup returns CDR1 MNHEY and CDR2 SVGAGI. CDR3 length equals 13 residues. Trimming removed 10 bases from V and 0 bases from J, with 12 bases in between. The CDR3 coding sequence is TGTGCCACCAGCCCAGGGACTAACTATGGCTACACCTTC. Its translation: CATSPGTNYGYTF.

Here the CDR3 reads CASSASWTGYTEAFF. In DNA, the CDR3 is TGTGCCAGCAGCGCCTCCTGGACAGGATACACTGAAGCTTTCTTT. This chain joins TRBV9 and TRBJ1-1, with 7 positions matching TRBD1. There are 15 residues in the CDR3. With 3 bases clipped from V and 3 bases from J, the junction kept 8 bases outside the gene matches. Germline values: CDR1 SGDLS, CDR2 YYNGEE.

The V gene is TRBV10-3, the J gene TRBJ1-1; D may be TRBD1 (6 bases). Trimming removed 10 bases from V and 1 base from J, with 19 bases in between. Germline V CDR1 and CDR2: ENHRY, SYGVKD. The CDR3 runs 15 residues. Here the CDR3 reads CATREGGGQNTEAFF. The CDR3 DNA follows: TGTGCCACCCGGGAAGGAGGGGGGCAGAACACTGAAGCTTTCTTT.

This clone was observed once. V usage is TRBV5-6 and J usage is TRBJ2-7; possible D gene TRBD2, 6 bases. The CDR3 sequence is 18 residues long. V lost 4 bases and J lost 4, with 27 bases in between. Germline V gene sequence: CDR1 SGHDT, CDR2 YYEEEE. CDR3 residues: CASSPFLGRVRGLYEQYF. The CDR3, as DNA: TGTGCCAGCAGCCCCTTCCTAGGACGAGTTCGAGGACTATACGAGCAGTACTTC.

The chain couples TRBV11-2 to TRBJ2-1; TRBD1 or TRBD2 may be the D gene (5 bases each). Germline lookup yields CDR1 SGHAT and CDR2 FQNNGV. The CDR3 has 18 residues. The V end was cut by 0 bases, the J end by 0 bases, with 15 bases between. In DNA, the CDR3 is TGTGCCAGCAGCTTAGAAGGGGCTAGCTTCCTCTCCTACAATGAGCAGTTCTTC. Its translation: CASSLEGASFLSYNEQFF.

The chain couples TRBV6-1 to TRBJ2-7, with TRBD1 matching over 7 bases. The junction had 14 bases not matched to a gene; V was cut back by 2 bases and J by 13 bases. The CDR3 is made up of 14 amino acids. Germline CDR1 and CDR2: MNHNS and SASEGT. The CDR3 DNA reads TGTGCCAGCAGTGAAACTAGAGGACAGGATGGGGAATACTTC. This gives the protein CASSETRGQDGEYF.

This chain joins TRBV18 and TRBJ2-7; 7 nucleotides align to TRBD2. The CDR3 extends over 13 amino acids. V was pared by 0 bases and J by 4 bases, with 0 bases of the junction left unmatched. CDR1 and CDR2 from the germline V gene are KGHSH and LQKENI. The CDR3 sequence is CASSPPGGYEQYF. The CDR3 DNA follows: TGTGCCAGCTCACCACCGGGGGGGTACGAGCAGTACTTC.

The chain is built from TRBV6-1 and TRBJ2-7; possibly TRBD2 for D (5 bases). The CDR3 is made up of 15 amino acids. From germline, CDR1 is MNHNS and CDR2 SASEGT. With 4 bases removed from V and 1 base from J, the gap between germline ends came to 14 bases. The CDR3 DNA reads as TGTGCCAGCAGTGCTGGTCTGGGGAGATCCTACGAGCAGTACTTC. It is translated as CASSAGLGRSYEQYF.

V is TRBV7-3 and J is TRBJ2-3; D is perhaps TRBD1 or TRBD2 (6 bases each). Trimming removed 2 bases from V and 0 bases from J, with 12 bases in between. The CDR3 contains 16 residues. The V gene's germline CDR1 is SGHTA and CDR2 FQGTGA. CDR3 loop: CASSLSPGASTDTQYF. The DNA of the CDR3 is TGTGCCAGCAGCTTATCTCCGGGGGCAAGCACAGATACGCAGTATTTT.

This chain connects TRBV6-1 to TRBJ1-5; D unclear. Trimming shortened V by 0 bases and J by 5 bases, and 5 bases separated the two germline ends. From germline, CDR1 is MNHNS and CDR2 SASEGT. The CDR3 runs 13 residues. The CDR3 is CASSEARDQPQHF. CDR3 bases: TGTGCCAGCAGTGAAGCCCGGGATCAGCCCCAGCATTTT.

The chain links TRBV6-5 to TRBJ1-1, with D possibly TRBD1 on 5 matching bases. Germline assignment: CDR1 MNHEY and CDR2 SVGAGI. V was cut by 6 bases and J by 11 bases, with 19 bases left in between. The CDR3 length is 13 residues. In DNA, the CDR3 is TGTGCCAGCAGGGACGGGGCCCTAAGTAGGGCTTTCTTT. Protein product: CASRDGALSRAFF.

The CDR3 sequence is CASSDVNIQYF. The CDR3 DNA sequence: TGTGCCAGCAGTGACGTAAACATTCAGTACTTC. The chain combines TRBV6-1 with TRBJ2-4, with D uncertain. The CDR3 totals 11 residues. Trimming took 3 bases from V and 6 from J, leaving 3 bases between them. Germline V CDR1 and CDR2: MNHNS, SASEGT.

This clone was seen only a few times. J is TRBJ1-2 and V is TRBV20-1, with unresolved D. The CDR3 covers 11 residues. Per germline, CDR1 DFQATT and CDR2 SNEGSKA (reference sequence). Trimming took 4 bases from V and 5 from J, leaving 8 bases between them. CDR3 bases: TGCAGTGCTATACAAGTTTATGGCTACACCTTC. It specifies CSAIQVYGYTF.

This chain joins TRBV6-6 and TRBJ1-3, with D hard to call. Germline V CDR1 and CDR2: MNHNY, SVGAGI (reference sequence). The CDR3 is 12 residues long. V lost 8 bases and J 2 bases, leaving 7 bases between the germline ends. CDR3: CASQTTGNTIYF. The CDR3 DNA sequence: TGTGCCAGCCAAACGACTGGAAACACCATATATTTT.

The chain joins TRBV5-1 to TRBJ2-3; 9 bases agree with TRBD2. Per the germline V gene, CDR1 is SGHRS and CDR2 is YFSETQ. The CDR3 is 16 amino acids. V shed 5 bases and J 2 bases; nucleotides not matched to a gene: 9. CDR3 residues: CASRATSGFFTDTQYF. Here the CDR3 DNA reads TGCGCCAGCAGGGCGACTAGCGGATTTTTCACAGATACGCAGTATTTT.

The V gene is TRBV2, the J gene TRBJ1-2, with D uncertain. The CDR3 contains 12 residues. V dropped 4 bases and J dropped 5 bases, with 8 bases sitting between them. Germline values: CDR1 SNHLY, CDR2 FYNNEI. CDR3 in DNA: TGTGCCAGCAGTGTGGCGTCTTATGGCTACACCTTC. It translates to CASSVASYGYTF.

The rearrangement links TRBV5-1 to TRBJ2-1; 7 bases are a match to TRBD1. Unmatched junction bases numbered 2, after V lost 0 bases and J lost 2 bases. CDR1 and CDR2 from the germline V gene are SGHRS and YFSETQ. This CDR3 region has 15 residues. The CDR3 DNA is TGCGCCAGCAGCTTGGACCAGGGGGCCTACAATGAGCAGTTCTTC. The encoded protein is CASSLDQGAYNEQFF.

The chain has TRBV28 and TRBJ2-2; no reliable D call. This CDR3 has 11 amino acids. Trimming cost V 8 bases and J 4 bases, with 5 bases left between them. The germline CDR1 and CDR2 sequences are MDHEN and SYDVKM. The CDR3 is CASRITGELFF. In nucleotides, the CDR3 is TGTGCCAGCCGAATCACCGGGGAGCTGTTTTTT.

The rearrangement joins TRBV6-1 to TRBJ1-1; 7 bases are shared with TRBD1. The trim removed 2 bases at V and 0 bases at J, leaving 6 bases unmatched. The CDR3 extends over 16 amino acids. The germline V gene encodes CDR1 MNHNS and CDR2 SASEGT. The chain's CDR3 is CASSEQGVLMNTEAFF. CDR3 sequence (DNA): TGTGCCAGCAGTGAACAGGGGGTGTTGATGAACACTGAAGCTTTCTTT.

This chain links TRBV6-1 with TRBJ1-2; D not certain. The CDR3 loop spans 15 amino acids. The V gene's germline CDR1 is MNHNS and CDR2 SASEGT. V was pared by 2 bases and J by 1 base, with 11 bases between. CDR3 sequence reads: CASSEQRSFNYGYTF. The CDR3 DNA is TGTGCCAGCAGTGAACAAAGATCCTTTAACTATGGCTACACCTTC.

CDR3 sequence (DNA): TGCAGCGTTGTGCCAGCGGGGTTCTACGAGCAGTACTTC. It specifies CSVVPAGFYEQYF. This rearrangement joins TRBV29-1 to TRBJ2-7, with 7 bases aligning to TRBD2. The germline V gene has CDR1 SQVTM and CDR2 ANQGSEA. The J segment lost 3 bases and the V segment lost 4 bases, leaving 6 bases of the junction unmatched. The CDR3 sequence is 13 residues long.

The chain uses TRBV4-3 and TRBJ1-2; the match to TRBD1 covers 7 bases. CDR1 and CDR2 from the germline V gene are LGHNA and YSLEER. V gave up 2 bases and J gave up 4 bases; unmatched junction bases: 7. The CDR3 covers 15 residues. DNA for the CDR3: TGCGCCAGCAGCCAATTTACGGGACAGAGCTATGGCTACACCTTC. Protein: CASSQFTGQSYGYTF.

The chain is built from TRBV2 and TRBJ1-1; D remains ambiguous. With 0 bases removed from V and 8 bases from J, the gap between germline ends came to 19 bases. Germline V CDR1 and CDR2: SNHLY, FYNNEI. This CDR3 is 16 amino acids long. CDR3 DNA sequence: TGTGCCAGCAGTGAAGCAGTCAATAGGGCCAGCGTAGAAGCTTTCTTT. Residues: CASSEAVNRASVEAFF.

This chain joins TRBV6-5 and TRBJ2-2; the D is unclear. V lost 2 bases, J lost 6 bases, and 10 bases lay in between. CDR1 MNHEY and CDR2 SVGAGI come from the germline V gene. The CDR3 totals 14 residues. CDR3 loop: CASSYRFPPGELFF. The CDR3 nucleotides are TGTGCCAGCAGTTACCGGTTTCCCCCCGGGGAGCTGTTTTTT.

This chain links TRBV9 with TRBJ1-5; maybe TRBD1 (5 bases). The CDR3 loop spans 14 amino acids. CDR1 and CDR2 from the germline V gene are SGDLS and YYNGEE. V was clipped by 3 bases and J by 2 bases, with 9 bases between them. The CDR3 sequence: CASSGDRGNQPQHF. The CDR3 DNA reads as TGTGCCAGCAGCGGGGACCGCGGCAATCAGCCCCAGCATTTT.